These 7 T cell receptor beta chains originate from one sample sequenced in a study of shared clonotypes between healthy human individuals. Produced via immunoSEQ multiplex PCR; TCRdb's table is partial and in-frame only. The sample consists of about 690,000 clones, less than 95% of them appearing once. Sequencing was carried out using memory CD8+ T cells from PBMCs. Subset noted: CD45RO+ cells pooled with CCR7-negative TemRA cells. These receptors were collected from a man in his late teens or twenties in good health. Some clones in this sample may be carry-over from other donors' samples.

The chain recombines TRBV9 with TRBJ2-7, with D maybe TRBD1 (5 bases). The germline V and J ends were trimmed by 3 bases and 0 bases, with 16 bases remaining between them. Germline V gene sequence: CDR1 SGDLS, CDR2 YYNGEE. The CDR3 spans 16 residues. The CDR3 coding sequence is TGTGCCAGCAGCGCGATAGACAGCCCGAGCTCCTACGAGCAGTACTTC. It codes for CASSAIDSPSSYEQYF.

This clone was observed once. This CDR3 reads CASSQVVSATYEQYF. In DNA form, the CDR3 reads TGCGCCAGCAGCCAAGTTGTTAGCGCAACTTACGAGCAGTACTTC. This chain uses TRBV4-3 with TRBJ2-7, with D maybe TRBD2 (5 bases). The germline CDR1 and CDR2 sequences are LGHNA and YSLEER. The ends were cut back, 1 base at V and 4 bases at J, with 14 bases in the middle. The CDR3 has 15 amino acids.

The V gene is TRBV19, the J gene TRBJ2-3; TRBD2 aligns across 12 bases. J was trimmed by 0 bases and V by 4 bases; bases with no gene match: 11. Germline V CDR1 and CDR2: LNHDA, SQIVND (reference sequence). This CDR3 spans 19 amino acids. The CDR3 is CASSTPLAGGPTSTDTQYF. The CDR3, as DNA: TGTGCCAGTAGTACCCCACTAGCGGGAGGTCCCACTAGCACAGATACGCAGTATTTT.

The chain uses TRBV7-9 and TRBJ2-5, with D unresolved. The CDR3 consists of 14 residues. V lost 3 bases to trimming and J lost 5 bases, with 13 bases between them. Germline V gives CDR1 SEHNR, CDR2 FQNEAQ (reference sequence). CDR3 loop: CASSFRTPTETQYF. The DNA of the CDR3 is TGTGCCAGCAGCTTTCGGACCCCCACCGAGACCCAGTACTTC.

CDR3 region: CASSESSYEQYF. The DNA of the CDR3 is TGTGCCAGCAGTGAAAGCAGTTACGAGCAGTACTTC. J is TRBJ2-7 and V is TRBV2; no definite D call. Trimming cost V 2 bases and J 4 bases, with 6 bases left between them. CDR1 and CDR2 (germline): SNHLY, FYNNEI. This CDR3 is 12 amino acids long.

This chain links TRBV10-3 with TRBJ2-1; 10 nucleotides align to TRBD2. Looked up from germline, CDR1 is ENHRY and CDR2 is SYGVKD. The CDR3 runs 16 residues. Losses at the gene ends were 2 bases for V and 4 bases for J; bases not matched to a gene: 5. CDR3 region: CAISESEREGYNEQFF. CDR3 bases: TGTGCCATCAGTGAGAGTGAGCGGGAGGGGTACAATGAGCAGTTCTTC.

V is TRBV7-9 and J is TRBJ2-3; 8 positions match TRBD2. This CDR3 is 16 amino acids long. Trimming at V came to 7 bases and at J to 2 bases, leaving 11 bases not matched to a gene. The germline V gene has CDR1 SEHNR and CDR2 FQNEAQ (reference sequence). The CDR3 bases are TGTGCCAGCACCCCCCGGCGGCGGGGGGACACAGATACGCAGTATTTT. Translating it yields CASTPRRRGDTDTQYF.